These 11 T cell receptor beta chains were all obtained from the same sample, sequenced in a study of CD8+ T cells in alopecia areata. cDNA serving as the sequencing template came from extracted, reverse transcribed RNA. Assay: immunoSEQ multiplex PCR; the TCRdb copy retains only in-frame clones and omits some. The data show 130,000 or so clones, 86% seen once. Indicated treatment: oral pan-JAK inhibitor, 5-10 mg twice daily. Specimen: CD8+ T cells sorted from blood, collected at week 4, from a patient treated with tofacitinib. These receptors were obtained from a human donor with alopecia areata.

This clone appeared a few times. Here the CDR3 reads CASSLLSNYGYTF. The CDR3 DNA is TGTGCCAGCAGCCTGCTAAGTAACTATGGCTACACCTTC. V usage is TRBV7-2 and J usage is TRBJ1-2; D unresolved. Between the trimmed V and J ends, which lost 5 bases and 1 base, there was a span of 8 bases. CDR1 SGHTA and CDR2 FQGNSA come from the germline V gene. The CDR3 contains 13 residues.

V gene TRBV10-3 combines with J gene TRBJ1-1; the D gene is possibly TRBD1 (5 bases). Trimming took 8 bases from V and 5 from J, leaving 24 bases between them. The CDR3 is made up of 16 amino acids. Germline values: CDR1 ENHRY, CDR2 SYGVKD. The CDR3 sequence: CAILKRDSLGGTEAFF. CDR3 DNA sequence: TGTGCCATCCTAAAGCGGGACTCTTTGGGAGGAACTGAAGCTTTCTTT.

This clone came up a few times. The chain combines TRBV19 with TRBJ2-3, with a possible D match to TRBD2 (6 bases). The germline V and J ends were trimmed by 4 bases and 6 bases, with 20 bases remaining between them. CDR3 length equals 16 residues. CDR1 is LNHDA, CDR2 SQIVND, per germline (reference sequence). CDR3 loop: CASSNLGTHSGDTQYF. As DNA, the CDR3 is TGTGCCAGTAGTAACCTGGGGACGCATAGCGGCGATACGCAGTATTTT. Combining the CDR3 with reference TRBV19 and TRBJ2-3 gives the whole variable domain DGGITQSPKYLFRKEGQNVTLSCEQNLNHDAMYWYRQDPGQGLRLIYYSQIVNDFQKGDIAEGYSVSREKKESFPLTVTSAQKNPTAFYLCASSNLGTHSGDTQYFGPGTRLTVL.

The chain recombines TRBV7-3 with TRBJ2-1, with D possibly matching TRBD2 (6 bases). Trimming cost V 4 bases and J 0 bases, with 13 bases left between them. CDR1 and CDR2 from the germline V gene are SGHTA and FQGTGA. The CDR3 covers 16 residues. DNA for the CDR3: TGTGCCAGCAGCTCTAGGACTACTAGCTCCTACAATGAGCAGTTCTTC. Its translation: CASSSRTTSSYNEQFF.

This clone was picked up one time. J is TRBJ2-6 and V is TRBV29-1; D gene ambiguous. CDR1 SQVTM and CDR2 ANQGSEA come from the germline V gene. This CDR3 comprises 13 residues. With 5 bases removed from V and 0 bases from J, the gap between germline ends came to 5 bases. In nucleotides, the CDR3 is TGCAGCGTTAGCTACTCTGGGGCCAACGTCCTGACTTTC. Its protein product is CSVSYSGANVLTF.

The rearrangement joins TRBV5-4 to TRBJ2-3; a possible D gene is TRBD2 (5 bases). Germline V gene lookup returns CDR1 SGHNT and CDR2 YYREEE (reference sequence). The ends were cut back, 0 bases at V and 4 bases at J, with 12 bases in the middle. This CDR3 has 15 amino acids. CDR3 residues: CASSLVPSYPDTQYF. The CDR3 nucleotides are TGTGCCAGCAGCTTGGTGCCTAGCTACCCAGATACGCAGTATTTT.

The V and J genes are TRBV6-1 and TRBJ1-4; TRBD1 aligns across 7 bases. Germline V gene sequence: CDR1 MNHNS, CDR2 SASEGT. This CDR3 has 13 residues. V lost 8 bases to trimming and J lost 8 bases; unmatched junction nucleotides: 8. The CDR3 is CASGDSVGEKLFF. The CDR3 DNA sequence: TGTGCCAGCGGGGACAGCGTAGGGGAAAAACTGTTTTTT.

The V gene is TRBV4-1, the J gene TRBJ2-3; possibly TRBD1 for D (6 bases). The germline V gene encodes CDR1 MGHRA and CDR2 YSYEKL. V was clipped by 4 bases and J by 5 bases, with 7 bases between them. The CDR3 is made up of 12 amino acids. CDR3 sequence: CASSPDRDTQYF. The CDR3 bases are TGCGCCAGCAGCCCGGACAGAGATACGCAGTATTTT.

The V call is TRBV4-1, the J call TRBJ2-2, with TRBD2 matching over 10 bases. In germline, CDR1 is MGHRA, CDR2 YSYEKL. The CDR3 has 17 residues. After removal of 0 bases from V and 3 bases from J, the junction contained 4 bases not matched to a gene. CDR3 sequence reads: CASSQEAGGPHTGELFF. The DNA of the CDR3 is TGCGCCAGCAGCCAAGAAGCGGGAGGGCCACACACCGGGGAGCTGTTTTTT.

The chain couples TRBV29-1 to TRBJ2-1, with D unclear. Germline loops: CDR1 SQVTM, CDR2 ANQGSEA. V was clipped by 6 bases and J by 6 bases, with 12 bases between them. The CDR3 length is 12 residues. The CDR3 region is CSVHLVLNEQFF. The CDR3 DNA reads as TGCAGCGTCCACTTAGTTCTCAATGAGCAGTTCTTC.

The chain joins TRBV13 to TRBJ1-1, with TRBD1 identical over 7 bases. Trimming took 4 bases from V and 4 from J; bases not matched to a gene: 6. There are 14 residues in the CDR3. Germline V gives CDR1 PRHDT, CDR2 FYEKMQ (reference sequence). CDR3 in amino acids: CASSSTGWVTEAFF. The CDR3 nucleotides are TGTGCCAGCAGCTCGACAGGGTGGGTCACTGAAGCTTTCTTT.